This record covers a single T cell receptor beta chain. Its antigen is as yet unknown. The data were obtained in a study of PD-1 blockade in classical Hodgkin lymphoma. Relapse after autologous stem cell transplantation occurred in every patient, and brentuximab vedotin exposure varied. General study findings and limits: Repertoire difference causes, possibly disease activity or prior therapy, remain undefined. Newly diagnosed and completely responding patients shared comparable baseline diversity. Baseline TCR diversity was reportedly lower in newly diagnosed patients than healthy donors. Significant TCR diversity gains by C4D1 occurred in CD4+ but not CD8+ cells.

Method: immunoSEQ multiplex PCR; TCRdb's copy keeps in-frame clones and lacks some. The table records under 15,000 clones, 84% of them present only once. Germline V gives CDR1 SNHLY, CDR2 FYNNEI. The length of the CDR3 is 14 residues. V was trimmed by 9 bases and J by 0 bases, leaving 12 bases between them. The starting material was peripheral blood mononuclear cells (PBMCs), obtained at baseline. The chain links TRBV2 to TRBJ1-3; D is unresolved. This receptor was taken from a human donor with classical Hodgkin lymphoma. The CDR3: CASTPTNSGNTIYF. CDR3 DNA: TGTGCCAGTACTCCCACCAACTCTGGAAACACCATATATTTT.